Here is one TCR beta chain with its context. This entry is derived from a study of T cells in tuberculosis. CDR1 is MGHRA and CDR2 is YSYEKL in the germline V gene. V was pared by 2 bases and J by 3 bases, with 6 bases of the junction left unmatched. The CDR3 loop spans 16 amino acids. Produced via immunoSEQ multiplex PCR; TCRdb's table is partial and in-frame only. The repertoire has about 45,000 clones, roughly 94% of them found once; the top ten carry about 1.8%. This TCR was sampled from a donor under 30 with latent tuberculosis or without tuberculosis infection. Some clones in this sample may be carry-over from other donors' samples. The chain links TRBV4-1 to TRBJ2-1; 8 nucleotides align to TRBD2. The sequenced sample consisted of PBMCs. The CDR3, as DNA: TGCGCCAGCAGCCAAACGGGACTAGTGGACTACAATGAGCAGTTCTTC. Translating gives CASSQTGLVDYNEQFF.